A single sample gave rise to the 23 T cell receptor beta chains below, sequenced in a study of T cell changes during pregnancy in multiple sclerosis. The table came from immunoSEQ multiplex PCR; TCRdb's copy has only in-frame clones and leaves some out. Of tens of thousands of clones listed, 92% are singletons. The sample here was peripheral blood, taken in the third trimester of pregnancy. These receptor sequences come from a female donor in good health, enrolled as a control in a pregnancy study.

V is TRBV28 and J is TRBJ1-1; TRBD1 aligns across 7 bases. The CDR3 length is 16 residues. Germline CDR1 is MDHEN and CDR2 is SYDVKM. With V trimmed by 8 bases and J by 3 bases, 15 bases remained unmatched. The CDR3, as DNA: TGTGCCAGCGGCCCATTACAGGGGACATCCTACACTGAAGCTTTCTTT. Its translation is CASGPLQGTSYTEAFF.

The chain combines TRBV30 with TRBJ2-5; tentatively, D is TRBD2 (6 bases). Trimming took off 3 bases at V and 4 bases at J, with 6 bases between the two ends. The germline V gene encodes CDR1 GTSNPN and CDR2 SVGIG (reference sequence). The CDR3 extends over 11 amino acids. This CDR3 reads CAWSGGETQYF. The CDR3 region has the DNA TGTGCCTGGAGCGGGGGAGAGACCCAGTACTTC. The full variable domain, in which reference TRBV30 and TRBJ2-5 provide the parts outside the CDR3, is SQTIHQWPATLVQPVGSPLSLECTVEGTSNPNLYWYRQAAGRGLQLLFYSVGIGQISSEVPQNLSASRPQDRQFILSSKKLLLSDSGFYLCAWSGGETQYFGPGTRLLVL.

The chain uses TRBV14 and TRBJ1-4, with D uncertain. V gave up 4 bases and J gave up 0 bases, with 9 bases separating them. The germline gives CDR1 SGHDN, CDR2 FVKESK. The CDR3 has 15 residues. CDR3 coding DNA: TGTGCCAGCAGCCCCCGCGTGGCAACTAATGAAAAACTGTTTTTT. Translating gives CASSPRVATNEKLFF.

The CDR3: CASSVTGEQFF. The DNA for the CDR3 is TGTGCCAGCAGCGTTACGGGTGAGCAGTTCTTC. The J gene is TRBJ2-1, the V gene TRBV11-1; no clear D. The CDR3 consists of 11 residues. V shed 5 bases and J shed 9 bases, with 8 bases lying between them. CDR1 is SGHAT, CDR2 FQDESV, per germline (reference sequence).

Details on this clone: At one end, the junction sequence differs from germline, possibly due to a read error. The V and J genes are TRBV11-2 and TRBJ2-7; TRBD2 might be the D (6 bases). The CDR3 is 15 amino acids. Germline V gene sequence: CDR1 SGHAT, CDR2 FQNNGV. The CDR3 spells CASSKLRDFPYEQYF. In nucleotides, the CDR3 is TGTGCCAGCAGTAAACTCCGGGACTTTCCCTACGAGCAGTACTTT.

V is TRBV9 and J is TRBJ1-1; possible D gene TRBD1, 5 bases. The V end was cut by 3 bases, the J end by 1 base, with 10 bases between. The CDR3 is made up of 14 amino acids. Germline V gives CDR1 SGDLS, CDR2 YYNGEE. The CDR3 loop reads CASSGQWGNTEAFF. CDR3 DNA sequence: TGTGCCAGCAGCGGACAGTGGGGGAACACTGAAGCTTTCTTT.

This chain connects TRBV19 to TRBJ2-1, with D perhaps TRBD1 (5 bases). The germline CDR1 and CDR2 sequences are LNHDA and SQIVND (reference sequence). The CDR3 length is 13 residues. Between the trimmed V and J ends, which lost 3 bases and 7 bases, there was a span of 10 bases. Written as DNA, the CDR3 is TGTGCCAGTAGTATTCAGGGTTTGAATGAGCAGTTCTTC. Translating it yields CASSIQGLNEQFF.

V and J are TRBV29-1 and TRBJ2-3; 10 positions agree with TRBD2. The junction had 11 bases not matched to a gene; V was cut back by 7 bases and J by 1 base. Germline V lookup: CDR1 SQVTM, CDR2 ANQGSEA. This CDR3 comprises 16 residues. In DNA, the CDR3 is TGCAGCGAACCGCTTGGACTAGCGGAATGCACAGATACGCAGTATTTT. The encoded protein is CSEPLGLAECTDTQYF.

The chain has TRBV2 and TRBJ2-1; TRBD1 matches 10 bases. Per the germline V gene, CDR1 is SNHLY and CDR2 is FYNNEI. J lost 1 base, V lost 10 bases, and 7 bases had no gene match. The CDR3 consists of 15 residues. The DNA for the CDR3 is TGTGCCACCCTAGGGACAGGGGTGTCCTACAATGAGCAGTTCTTC. This codes for CATLGTGVSYNEQFF.

This chain joins TRBV28 and TRBJ2-2, with 11 nucleotides matching TRBD2. After removal of 6 bases from V and 6 bases from J, the junction contained 3 bases not matched to a gene. Germline CDR1 and CDR2: MDHEN and SYDVKM. The CDR3 has 14 residues. CDR3 bases: TGTGCCAGCAGACTAGCGGGGGTCTCCGGGGAGCTGTTTTTT. Protein product: CASRLAGVSGELFF.

The chain couples TRBV18 to TRBJ2-3; 9 bases are a match to TRBD1. Germline V lookup: CDR1 KGHSH, CDR2 LQKENI. CDR3 length: 21 residues. The V gene end was trimmed by 2 bases and the J gene end by 4 bases; junction bases not matched to a gene: 22. The CDR3 DNA follows: TGTGCCAGCTCACCATCGTTCCTTGGACAGGGGCCACCGCGGGACTCAGATACGCAGTATTTT. It encodes CASSPSFLGQGPPRDSDTQYF.

The chain is built from TRBV7-3 and TRBJ2-5; possibly TRBD1 for D (6 bases). Looked up from germline, CDR1 is SGHTA and CDR2 is FQGTGA. V lost 1 base to trimming and J lost 1 base, with 7 bases between them. The CDR3 is 14 amino acids. CDR3 DNA: TGTGCCAGCAGCTTAATAGGGGGCCAAGAGACCCAGTACTTC. It translates to CASSLIGGQETQYF.

This sequence joins TRBV28 and TRBJ1-4; 9 nucleotides match TRBD1. Germline V gene lookup returns CDR1 MDHEN and CDR2 SYDVKM. CDR3 length: 14 residues. V lost 6 bases, J lost 8 bases, and 7 bases stayed unmatched. DNA of the CDR3: TGTGCCAGCAGCCACGACAGGGGGACCGAAAAACTGTTTTTT. Translated, it gives CASSHDRGTEKLFF.

For the CDR3, the DNA is TGTGCCTGGAGTGTACTCGCGGGGGGATTAAATACGCAGTATTTT. This gives the protein CAWSVLAGGLNTQYF. V and J are TRBV30 and TRBJ2-3; 8 bases map to TRBD2. Germline assignment: CDR1 GTSNPN and CDR2 SVGIG (reference sequence). The CDR3 contains 15 residues. V shed 0 bases, J shed 7 bases, and the junction held 9 bases outside the gene matches.

The chain carries TRBV5-1 and TRBJ2-7; 7 nucleotides match TRBD1. V was clipped by 4 bases and J by 0 bases; unmatched bases: 10. The CDR3 length is 16 residues. Germline CDR1 reads SGHRS; CDR2 reads YFSETQ. The CDR3 DNA follows: TGCGCCAGCAGCCCACTGGGCAGGGGGTACTCCTACGAGCAGTACTTC. This encodes CASSPLGRGYSYEQYF. Using reference TRBV5-1 and TRBJ2-7 for the parts outside the CDR3, the full variable domain is KAGVTQTPRYLIKTRGQQVTLSCSPISGHRSVSWYQQTPGQGLQFLFEYFSETQRNKGNFPGRFSGRQFSNSRSEMNVSTLELGDSALYLCASSPLGRGYSYEQYFGPGTRLTVT.

The chain links TRBV29-1 to TRBJ2-5; weak D call: TRBD2 (6 bases). Germline CDR1 and CDR2: SQVTM and ANQGSEA. This CDR3 region has 13 residues. V lost 7 bases and J lost 5, with 17 bases in between. As DNA, the CDR3 is TGCAGCGGGGGAGGCAGGCTTGGGGAGACCCAGTACTTC. Protein product: CSGGGRLGETQYF.

This chain uses TRBV30 with TRBJ1-4; the D gene is possibly TRBD1 (5 bases). Per germline, CDR1 GTSNPN and CDR2 SVGIG (reference sequence). The CDR3 loop spans 14 amino acids. V lost 4 bases and J lost 3, with 12 bases in between. CDR3 coding DNA: TGTGCCTGGACTGGGGCCCCAGCTAATGAAAAACTGTTTTTT. As protein: CAWTGAPANEKLFF. Combining the CDR3 with reference TRBV30 and TRBJ1-4 gives the whole variable domain SQTIHQWPATLVQPVGSPLSLECTVEGTSNPNLYWYRQAAGRGLQLLFYSVGIGQISSEVPQNLSASRPQDRQFILSSKKLLLSDSGFYLCAWTGAPANEKLFFGSGTQLSVL.

To note about this clone: One junction end does not reproduce the germline sequence, and a read error may be involved. The chain employs TRBV7-3 and TRBJ2-5; 11 bases are shared with TRBD1. CDR1 and CDR2 from the germline V gene are SGHTA and FQGTGA. The CDR3 sequence is 15 residues long. The CDR3 here is CASSLTGQGAETQYF. The CDR3 DNA is TGTGCCAGCAGCCTAACTGGACAGGGGGCGGAGACCCAGTACTTC.

The chain links TRBV7-8 to TRBJ2-1; TRBD1 agrees at 10 bases. V lost 5 bases and J lost 6; bases outside the gene matches: 7. Germline assignment: CDR1 SGHVS and CDR2 FQNEAQ. CDR3 length equals 15 residues. CDR3 sequence reads: CASSLGQGVFNEQFF. DNA of the CDR3: TGTGCCAGCAGCCTAGGACAGGGGGTGTTCAATGAGCAGTTCTTC.

J is TRBJ2-3 and V is TRBV2; TRBD2 matches 7 bases. J lost 2 bases, V lost 6 bases, and 5 bases had no gene match. The germline V gene has CDR1 SNHLY and CDR2 FYNNEI. The CDR3 spans 14 residues. The CDR3 region is CASRASGATDTQYF. CDR3 bases: TGTGCCAGCAGGGCTAGCGGCGCCACAGATACGCAGTATTTT.

This rearrangement joins TRBV28 to TRBJ2-3, with TRBD2 identical over 10 bases. V trimming: 2 bases; J trimming: 6 bases; junction bases outside the gene matches: 11. Looked up from germline, CDR1 is MDHEN and CDR2 is SYDVKM. CDR3 length equals 17 residues. DNA for the CDR3: TGTGCCAGCAGTTTACCCTTCCTAGCGGGAGCGTTCGATACGCAGTATTTT. Translation gives CASSLPFLAGAFDTQYF.

The chain couples TRBV5-1 to TRBJ2-1; tentative D call: TRBD2 (5 bases). Germline CDR1 and CDR2: SGHRS and YFSETQ. Deletions cut 1 base from V and 2 bases from J, with 10 bases between. The CDR3 totals 15 residues. This chain's CDR3 is CASSLLYGAYNEQFF. The CDR3 DNA sequence: TGCGCCAGCAGCTTGTTATACGGGGCCTACAATGAGCAGTTCTTC. The full variable domain, rest sourced from reference TRBV5-1 and TRBJ2-1, is KAGVTQTPRYLIKTRGQQVTLSCSPISGHRSVSWYQQTPGQGLQFLFEYFSETQRNKGNFPGRFSGRQFSNSRSEMNVSTLELGDSALYLCASSLLYGAYNEQFFGPGTRLTVL.

The chain couples TRBV19 to TRBJ1-4; D is uncertain. CDR1 and CDR2 (germline): LNHDA, SQIVND (reference sequence). CDR3 length: 12 amino acids. Trimming cost V 6 bases and J 13 bases, with 15 bases left between them. Written as DNA, the CDR3 is TGTGCCAGTAGCGCGGGCCCCAAAGGACTGTTTTTT. Its translation is CASSAGPKGLFF.